This T cell receptor beta chain stems from a study of cytomegalovirus exposure and HLA in healthy donors. About the research overall: Unique TCR beta sequences numbering about 100 million came from 150 million to 200 million T cells in an earlier analysis.

The length of the CDR3 is 15 residues. Trimming took 6 bases from V and 1 from J, leaving 15 bases between them. Germline values: CDR1 MDHEN, CDR2 SYDVKM. Amplification used 60 Vbeta primers and 13 Jbeta primers. Clones were sequenced by immunoSEQ multiplex PCR, and TCRdb holds only the in-frame ones, with some missing. The table shows approximately 200,000 clones, with approximately 79% occurring only once. The sample was PBMCs. The TCR originated in a man younger than 35 in good health and CMV-seronegative. The chain combines TRBV28 with TRBJ2-5; D gene ambiguous. This chain's CDR3 is CASSSRLRRQETQYF. The CDR3 bases are TGTGCCAGCAGCTCGCGTCTCAGGCGCCAAGAGACCCAGTACTTC.